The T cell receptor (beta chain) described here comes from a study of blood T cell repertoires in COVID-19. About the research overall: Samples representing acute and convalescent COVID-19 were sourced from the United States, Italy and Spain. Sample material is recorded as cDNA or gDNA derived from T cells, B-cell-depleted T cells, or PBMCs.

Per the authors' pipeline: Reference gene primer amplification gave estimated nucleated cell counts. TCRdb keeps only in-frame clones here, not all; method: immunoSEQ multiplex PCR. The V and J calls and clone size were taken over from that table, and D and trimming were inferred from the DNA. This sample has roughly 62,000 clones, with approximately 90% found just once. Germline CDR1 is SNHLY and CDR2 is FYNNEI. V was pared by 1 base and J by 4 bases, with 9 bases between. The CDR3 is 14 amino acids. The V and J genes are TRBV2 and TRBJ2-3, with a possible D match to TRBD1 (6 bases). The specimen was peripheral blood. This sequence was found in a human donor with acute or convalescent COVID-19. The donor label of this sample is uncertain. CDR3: CASSEGTVADTQYF. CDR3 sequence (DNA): TGTGCCAGCAGTGAAGGGACAGTGGCAGATACGCAGTATTTT.